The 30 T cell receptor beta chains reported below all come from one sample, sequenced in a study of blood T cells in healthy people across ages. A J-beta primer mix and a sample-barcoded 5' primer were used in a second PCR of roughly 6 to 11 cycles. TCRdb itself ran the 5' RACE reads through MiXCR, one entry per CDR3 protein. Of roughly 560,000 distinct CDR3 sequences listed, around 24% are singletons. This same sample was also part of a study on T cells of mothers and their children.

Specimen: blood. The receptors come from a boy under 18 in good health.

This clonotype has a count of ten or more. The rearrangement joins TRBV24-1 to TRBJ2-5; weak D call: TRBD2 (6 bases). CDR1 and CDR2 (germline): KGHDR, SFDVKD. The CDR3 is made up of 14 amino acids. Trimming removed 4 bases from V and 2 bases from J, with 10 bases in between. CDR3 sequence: CATSDGGRQETQYF. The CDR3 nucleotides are TGTGCCACCAGTGACGGGGGAAGACAAGAGACCCAGTACTTC.

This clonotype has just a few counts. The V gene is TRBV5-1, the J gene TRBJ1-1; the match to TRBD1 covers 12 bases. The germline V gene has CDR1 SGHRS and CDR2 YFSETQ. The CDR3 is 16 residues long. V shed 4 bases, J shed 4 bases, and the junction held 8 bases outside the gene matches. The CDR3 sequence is CASSLGTGGAGTEAFF. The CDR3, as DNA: TGCGCCAGCAGCCTGGGGACAGGGGGCGCGGGCACTGAAGCTTTCTTT.

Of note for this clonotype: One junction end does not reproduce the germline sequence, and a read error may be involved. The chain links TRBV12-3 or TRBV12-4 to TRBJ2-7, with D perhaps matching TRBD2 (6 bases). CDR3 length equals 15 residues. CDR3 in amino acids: CASSFPGGGKYGQYF. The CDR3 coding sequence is TGTGCCAGCAGTTTCCCAGGTGGGGGGAAATACGGGCAGTACTTC.

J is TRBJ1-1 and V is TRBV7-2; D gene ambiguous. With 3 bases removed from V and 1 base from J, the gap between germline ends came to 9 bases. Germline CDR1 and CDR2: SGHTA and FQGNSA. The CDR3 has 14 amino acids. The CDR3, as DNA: TGTGCCAGCAGCTTCCTTACAGAGAACACTGAAGCTTTCTTT. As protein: CASSFLTENTEAFF.

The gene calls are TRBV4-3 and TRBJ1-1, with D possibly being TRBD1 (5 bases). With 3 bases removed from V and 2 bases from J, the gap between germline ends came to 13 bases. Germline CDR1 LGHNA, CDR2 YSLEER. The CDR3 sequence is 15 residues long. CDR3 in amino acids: CASSHKGRGNTEAFF. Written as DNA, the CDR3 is TGCGCCAGCAGCCATAAAGGGAGGGGCAACACTGAAGCTTTCTTT.

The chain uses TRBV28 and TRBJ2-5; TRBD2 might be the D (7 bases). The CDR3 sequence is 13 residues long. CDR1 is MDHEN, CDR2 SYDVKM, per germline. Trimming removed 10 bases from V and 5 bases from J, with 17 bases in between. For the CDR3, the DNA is TGTGCCACCGCTTCGGGGGGCCGGGAGACCCAGTACTTC. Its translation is CATASGGRETQYF. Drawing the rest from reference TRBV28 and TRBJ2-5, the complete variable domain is DVKVTQSSRYLVKRTGEKVFLECVQDMDHENMFWYRQDPGLGLRLIYFSYDVKMKEKGDIPEGYSVSREKKERFSLILESASTNQTSMYLCATASGGRETQYFGPGTRLLVL.

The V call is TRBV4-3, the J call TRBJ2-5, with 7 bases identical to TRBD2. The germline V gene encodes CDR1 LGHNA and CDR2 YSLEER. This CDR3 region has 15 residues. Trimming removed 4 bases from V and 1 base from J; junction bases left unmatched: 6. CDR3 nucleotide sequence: TGCGCCAGCAGCCGGCCTCTAGCGGCCCAAGAGACCCAGTACTTC. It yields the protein CASSRPLAAQETQYF.

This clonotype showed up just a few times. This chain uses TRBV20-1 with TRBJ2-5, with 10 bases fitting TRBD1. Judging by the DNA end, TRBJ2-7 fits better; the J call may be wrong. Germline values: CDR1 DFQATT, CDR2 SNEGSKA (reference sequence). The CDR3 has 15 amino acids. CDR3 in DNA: TGCAGTGCTAGAGCCGGGACAGGGGTTGACTACGAGCAGTACTTC. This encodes CSARAGTGVDYEQYF.

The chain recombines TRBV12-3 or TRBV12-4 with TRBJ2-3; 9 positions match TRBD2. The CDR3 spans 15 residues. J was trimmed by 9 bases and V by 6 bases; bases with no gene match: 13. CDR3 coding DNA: TGTGCCAGCAGGAAGAGCGGGGGGACTTCGATAACGCAGTATTTT. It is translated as CASRKSGGTSITQYF.

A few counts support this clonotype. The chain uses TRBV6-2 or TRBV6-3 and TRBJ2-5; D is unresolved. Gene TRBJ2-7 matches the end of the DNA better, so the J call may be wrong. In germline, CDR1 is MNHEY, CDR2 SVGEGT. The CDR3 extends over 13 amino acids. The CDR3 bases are TGTGCCAGCAGTTACTCCCGGGTGTACGAGCAGTACTTC. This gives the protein CASSYSRVYEQYF.

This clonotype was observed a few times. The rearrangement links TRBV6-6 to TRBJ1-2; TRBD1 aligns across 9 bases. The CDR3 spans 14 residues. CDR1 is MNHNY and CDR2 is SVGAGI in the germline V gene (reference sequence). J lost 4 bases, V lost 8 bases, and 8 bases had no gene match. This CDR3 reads CASLGTGFPYGYTF. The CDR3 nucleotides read TGTGCCAGCTTAGGGACAGGGTTCCCCTATGGCTACACCTTC.

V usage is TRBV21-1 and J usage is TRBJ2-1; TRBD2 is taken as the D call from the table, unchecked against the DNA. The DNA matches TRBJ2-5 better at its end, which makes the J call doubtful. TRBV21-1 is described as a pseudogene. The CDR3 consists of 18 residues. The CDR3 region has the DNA TGTGCCAGCAGCAACATGGACCGCTCGAATTATTTCCAAGAGACCCAGTACTTC. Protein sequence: CASSNMDRSNYFQETQYF.

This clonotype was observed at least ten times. For the CDR3, the DNA is TGCGCCAGCAGCCAAGATCCTGGTAGCGGCTACGAGCAGTACTTC. Translated: CASSQDPGSGYEQYF. The chain combines TRBV4-3 with TRBJ2-5, with D tentatively TRBD2 (6 bases). The J call is doubtful: the DNA matches TRBJ2-7 better. Germline CDR1 and CDR2: LGHNA and YSLEER. The CDR3 consists of 15 residues.

DNA for the CDR3: TGTGCCAGCAGCTTCGGATACACCGGGGAGCTGTTTTTT. This gives the protein CASSFGYTGELFF. The V call is TRBV7-9, the J call TRBJ2-2, with D unresolved. CDR1 and CDR2 from the germline V gene are SEHNR and FQNEAQ (reference sequence). The CDR3 covers 13 residues. Trimming removed 3 bases at V and 3 bases at J, with 5 bases between.

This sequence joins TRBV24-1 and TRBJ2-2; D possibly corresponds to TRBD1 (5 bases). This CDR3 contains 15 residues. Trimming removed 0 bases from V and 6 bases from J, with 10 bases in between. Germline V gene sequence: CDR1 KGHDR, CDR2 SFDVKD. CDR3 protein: CATSDLQTGAGELFF. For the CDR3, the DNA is TGTGCCACCAGTGATTTGCAAACAGGCGCCGGGGAGCTGTTTTTT.

The chain's CDR3 is CSATGGGAYNEQFF. CDR3 coding DNA: TGCAGTGCCACTGGCGGGGGGGCGTACAATGAGCAGTTCTTC. V usage is TRBV20-1 and J usage is TRBJ2-1; 9 bases line up with TRBD2. Germline V gene lookup returns CDR1 DFQATT and CDR2 SNEGSKA (reference sequence). The CDR3 has 14 amino acids. J gave up 4 bases and V 6 bases, and 7 bases lay outside the gene matches.

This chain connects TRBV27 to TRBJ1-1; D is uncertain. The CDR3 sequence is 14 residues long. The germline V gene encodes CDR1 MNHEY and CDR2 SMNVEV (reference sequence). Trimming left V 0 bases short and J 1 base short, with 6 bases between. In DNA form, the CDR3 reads TGTGCCAGCAGTTTATCTTCCGGGAACACTGAAGCTTTCTTT. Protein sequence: CASSLSSGNTEAFF.

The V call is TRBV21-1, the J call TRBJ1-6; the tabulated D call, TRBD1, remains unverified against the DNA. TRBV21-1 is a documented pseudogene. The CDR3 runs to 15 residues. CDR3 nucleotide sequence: TGTGCCAACGAGAACCTCCAGGGATCCGCGGCACCCCTCCACTTT. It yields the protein CANENLQGSAAPLHF.

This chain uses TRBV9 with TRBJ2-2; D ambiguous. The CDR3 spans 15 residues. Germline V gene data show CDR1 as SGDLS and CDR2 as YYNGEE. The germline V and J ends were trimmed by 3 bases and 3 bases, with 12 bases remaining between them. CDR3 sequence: CASSGGRRYTGELFF. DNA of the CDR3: TGTGCCAGCAGCGGAGGTAGGCGGTACACCGGGGAGCTGTTTTTT.

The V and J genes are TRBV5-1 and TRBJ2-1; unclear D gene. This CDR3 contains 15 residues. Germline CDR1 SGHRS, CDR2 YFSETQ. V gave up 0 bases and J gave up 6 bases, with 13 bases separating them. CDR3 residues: CASSLDYVWGNEQFF. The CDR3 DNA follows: TGCGCCAGCAGCTTGGACTACGTTTGGGGCAATGAGCAGTTCTTC.

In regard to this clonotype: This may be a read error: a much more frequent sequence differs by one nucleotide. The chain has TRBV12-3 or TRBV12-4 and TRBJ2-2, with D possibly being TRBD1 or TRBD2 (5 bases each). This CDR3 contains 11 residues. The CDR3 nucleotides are TGTGCCAGCAGTTTGGGTGGGGGGCTGTTTTTT. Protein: CASSLGGGLFF.

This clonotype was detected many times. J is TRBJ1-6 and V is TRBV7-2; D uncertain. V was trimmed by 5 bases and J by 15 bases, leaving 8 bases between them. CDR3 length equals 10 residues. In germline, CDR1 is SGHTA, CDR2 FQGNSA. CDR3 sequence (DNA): TGTGCCAGCAGCGGGAAGGTCCTCCACTTT. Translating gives CASSGKVLHF.

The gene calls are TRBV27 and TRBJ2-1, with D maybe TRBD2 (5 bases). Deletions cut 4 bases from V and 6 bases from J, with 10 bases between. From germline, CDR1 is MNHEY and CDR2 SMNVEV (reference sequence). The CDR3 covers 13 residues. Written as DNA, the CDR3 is TGTGCCAGCAGTTGGACTGCAAGCAATGAGCAGTTCTTC. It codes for CASSWTASNEQFF.

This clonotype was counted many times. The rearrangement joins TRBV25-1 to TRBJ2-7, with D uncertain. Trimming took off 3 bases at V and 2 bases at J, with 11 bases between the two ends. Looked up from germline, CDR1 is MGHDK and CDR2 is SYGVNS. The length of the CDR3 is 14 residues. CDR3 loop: CASSEGLNTYEQYF. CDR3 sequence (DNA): TGTGCCAGCAGTGAGGGTCTGAACACCTACGAGCAGTACTTC.

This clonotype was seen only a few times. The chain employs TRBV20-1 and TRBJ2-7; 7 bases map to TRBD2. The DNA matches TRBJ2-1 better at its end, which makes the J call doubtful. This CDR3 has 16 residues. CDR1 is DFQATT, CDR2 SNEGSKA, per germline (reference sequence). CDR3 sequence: CSARFQTGTTNNEQFF. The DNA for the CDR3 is TGCAGTGCCAGGTTTCAAACCGGGACTACCAACAATGAGCAGTTCTTC.

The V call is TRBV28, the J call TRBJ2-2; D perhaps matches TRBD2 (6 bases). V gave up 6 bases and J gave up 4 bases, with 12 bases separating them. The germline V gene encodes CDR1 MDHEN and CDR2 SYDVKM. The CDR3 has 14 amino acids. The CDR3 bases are TGTGCCAGCAGATATCTAGCGACCACCGGGGAGCTGTTTTTT. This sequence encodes CASRYLATTGELFF.

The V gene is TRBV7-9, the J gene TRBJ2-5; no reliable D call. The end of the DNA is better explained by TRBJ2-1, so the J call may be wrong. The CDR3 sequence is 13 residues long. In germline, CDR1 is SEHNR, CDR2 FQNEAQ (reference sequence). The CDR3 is CASSFSEVGEQFF. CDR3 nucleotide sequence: TGTGCCAGCAGCTTTTCCGAGGTCGGCGAGCAGTTCTTC.

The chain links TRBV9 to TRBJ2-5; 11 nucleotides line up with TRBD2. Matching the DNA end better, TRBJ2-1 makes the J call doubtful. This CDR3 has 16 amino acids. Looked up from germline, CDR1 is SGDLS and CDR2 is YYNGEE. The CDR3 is CASNLGLGLAGNEQFF. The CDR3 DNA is TGTGCCAGCAACCTAGGTCTCGGACTAGCGGGTAATGAGCAGTTCTTC.

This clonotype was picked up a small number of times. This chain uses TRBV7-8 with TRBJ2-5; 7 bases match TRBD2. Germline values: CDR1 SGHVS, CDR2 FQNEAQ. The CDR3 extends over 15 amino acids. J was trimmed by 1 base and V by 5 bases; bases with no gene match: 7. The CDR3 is CASSLVGGFQETQYF. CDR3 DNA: TGTGCCAGCAGCCTGGTGGGAGGGTTCCAAGAGACCCAGTACTTC.

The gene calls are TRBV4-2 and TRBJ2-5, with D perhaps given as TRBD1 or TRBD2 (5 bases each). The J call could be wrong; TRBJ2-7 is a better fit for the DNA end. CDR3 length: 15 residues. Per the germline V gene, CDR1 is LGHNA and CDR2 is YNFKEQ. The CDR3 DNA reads TGTGCCAGCAGCCCGGGGCCGGACCTGGGCTACGAGCAGTACTTC. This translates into CASSPGPDLGYEQYF.